This T cell receptor beta chain comes out of a study of blood T cells in healthy people across ages. Study-level background: Capture via template switching afforded approximately one barcoded beta molecule per two T cells.

This clonotype turned up a few times. The germline CDR1 and CDR2 sequences are MNHNY and SVGAGI (reference sequence). With 6 bases clipped from V and 4 bases from J, the junction kept 10 bases outside the gene matches. The CDR3 totals 15 residues. Using a J-beta primer mix together with a sample-barcoded 5' primer, a second PCR was run for about 6 to 12 cycles. A single record per CDR3 protein comes from TCRdb applying MiXCR to the 5' RACE reads. This sample yields more than 1 million distinct CDR3 sequences, of which less than 50% are seen a single time; 15% to 20% belongs to the top ten. This receptor was taken from a woman aged 60-70 years in good health. The sample consisted of blood. The chain has TRBV6-6 and TRBJ2-7; the match to TRBD1 covers 9 bases. The CDR3 coding sequence is TGTGCCAGCAGGTCCGGGACAGGGAGGGGTTACGAGCAGTACTTC. Protein: CASRSGTGRGYEQYF.